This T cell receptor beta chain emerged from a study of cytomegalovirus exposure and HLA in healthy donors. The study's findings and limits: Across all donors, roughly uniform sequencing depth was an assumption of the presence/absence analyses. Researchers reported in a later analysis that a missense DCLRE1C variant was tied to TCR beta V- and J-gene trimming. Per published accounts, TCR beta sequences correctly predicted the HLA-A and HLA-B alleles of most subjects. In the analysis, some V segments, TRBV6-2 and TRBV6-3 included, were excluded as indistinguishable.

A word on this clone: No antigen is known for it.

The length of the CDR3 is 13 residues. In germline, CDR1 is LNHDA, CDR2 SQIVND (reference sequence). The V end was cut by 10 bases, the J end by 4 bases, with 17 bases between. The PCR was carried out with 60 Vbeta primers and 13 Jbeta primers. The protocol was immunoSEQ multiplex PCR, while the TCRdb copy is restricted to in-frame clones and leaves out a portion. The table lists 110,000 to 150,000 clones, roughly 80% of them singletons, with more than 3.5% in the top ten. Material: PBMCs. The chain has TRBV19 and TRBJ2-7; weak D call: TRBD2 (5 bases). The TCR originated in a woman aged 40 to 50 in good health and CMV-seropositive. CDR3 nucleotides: TGTGCCATCAACCCCCCGGGGAATTACGAGCAGTACTTC. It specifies CAINPPGNYEQYF.